The 20 T cell receptor beta chains given below trace back to one sample, sequenced in a study of shared clonotypes between healthy human individuals. It was CD45RO-negative cells, positively selected for CCR7, that made up naive CD8 cells, with terminally differentiated effector memory CD45RA+ cells excluded. Profiling relied on immunoSEQ multiplex PCR, and the TCRdb table lists in-frame clones only, not all of them. The repertoire holds millions of clones, approximately 95% seen once, with approximately 1.2% in the top ten. Sequencing used naive CD8+ T cells sorted from blood. The receptors were gathered from a man younger than 30 in good health.

The chain couples TRBV5-4 to TRBJ2-2; either TRBD1 or TRBD2 may supply D (5 bases each). Germline CDR1 is SGHNT and CDR2 is YYREEE (reference sequence). The CDR3 consists of 12 residues. The V gene lost 5 bases and the J gene lost 5 bases, with 7 bases spanning the gap. DNA of the CDR3: TGTGCCAGCAGGTGGGGGACCGGGGAGCTGTTTTTT. Residues: CASRWGTGELFF.

The chain joins TRBV6-5 to TRBJ2-4; TRBD1 matches at 8 bases. CDR3 length equals 15 residues. Per germline, CDR1 MNHEY and CDR2 SVGAGI. Trimming cost V 4 bases and J 5 bases; bases outside gene matches: 7. CDR3 bases: TGTGCCAGCAGTTTCGGACAGGGTTCCCAAAACATTCAGTACTTC. It codes for CASSFGQGSQNIQYF.

J is TRBJ2-2 and V is TRBV30, with TRBD1 matching 10 bases. V was pared by 4 bases and J by 15 bases, with 5 bases of the junction left unmatched. CDR1 and CDR2 (germline): GTSNPN, SVGIG (reference sequence). The CDR3 is 11 residues long. CDR3: CAWTQGTGVFF. Written as DNA, the CDR3 is TGTGCCTGGACCCAGGGGACAGGGGTGTTTTTT. The full variable domain, completed using reference TRBV30 and TRBJ2-2, is SQTIHQWPATLVQPVGSPLSLECTVEGTSNPNLYWYRQAAGRGLQLLFYSVGIGQISSEVPQNLSASRPQDRQFILSSKKLLLSDSGFYLCAWTQGTGVFFGEGSRLTVL.

The V call is TRBV29-1, the J call TRBJ2-7; 8 nucleotides align to TRBD2. Germline CDR1 and CDR2: SQVTM and ANQGSEA. The CDR3 totals 13 residues. Losses at the gene ends were 6 bases for V and 4 bases for J; bases not matched to a gene: 8. CDR3 sequence: CSVQRERRYEQYF. Here the CDR3 DNA reads TGCAGCGTGCAGCGGGAGCGGAGGTACGAGCAGTACTTC.

This chain uses TRBV7-6 with TRBJ2-1; 8 positions match TRBD2. This CDR3 spans 16 amino acids. J was trimmed by 1 base and V by 2 bases; bases with no gene match: 4. Germline values: CDR1 SGHVS, CDR2 FNYEAQ. This CDR3 reads CASSLFTSGSYNEQFF. The CDR3 DNA sequence: TGTGCCAGCAGCTTATTTACTAGCGGATCCTACAATGAGCAGTTCTTC.

V and J are TRBV4-3 and TRBJ2-7, with D maybe TRBD2 (6 bases). V lost 0 bases and J lost 4, with 16 bases in between. Germline values: CDR1 LGHNA, CDR2 YSLEER. The CDR3 contains 16 residues. CDR3 sequence: CASSQDGGDLIYEQYF. The DNA of the CDR3 is TGCGCCAGCAGCCAAGATGGCGGGGATCTTATATACGAGCAGTACTTC.

In the case of this clone: In the same sample, other DNA sequences code for this CDR3. The chain links TRBV4-3 to TRBJ2-7, with a possible D match to TRBD2 (6 bases). The CDR3 is made up of 15 amino acids. CDR1 is LGHNA, CDR2 YSLEER, per germline. V lost 0 bases, J lost 1 base, and 10 bases lay in between. The CDR3 DNA sequence: TGCGCCAGCAGCCAAGATTCAGCGGGTTCCTACGAGCAGTACTTC. This encodes CASSQDSAGSYEQYF.

This chain joins TRBV27 and TRBJ2-7; TRBD2 agrees at 12 bases. With V trimmed by 6 bases and J by 2 bases, 5 bases remained unmatched. The germline CDR1 and CDR2 sequences are MNHEY and SMNVEV (reference sequence). The CDR3 consists of 15 residues. This chain's CDR3 is CASSETSGGTYEQYF. The CDR3 DNA reads as TGTGCCAGCAGCGAAACTAGCGGGGGGACCTACGAGCAGTACTTC.

The gene calls are TRBV27 and TRBJ1-2; no reliable D call. V lost 3 bases and J lost 4, with 15 bases in between. Germline assignment: CDR1 MNHEY and CDR2 SMNVEV (reference sequence). This CDR3 comprises 15 residues. CDR3 nucleotides: TGTGCCAGCAGTTTGGTCGGAGAGGGAGGCTATGGCTACACCTTC. Its translation: CASSLVGEGGYGYTF.

V is TRBV7-9 and J is TRBJ1-1, with D maybe TRBD1 (6 bases). This CDR3 has 14 amino acids. From germline, CDR1 is SEHNR and CDR2 FQNEAQ (reference sequence). V gave up 1 base and J gave up 4 bases, with 10 bases separating them. CDR3 nucleotides: TGTGCCAGCAGCTTAGTAACAGGGACCACTGAAGCTTTCTTT. Translated, it gives CASSLVTGTTEAFF.

This clone showed up just a few times. The chain couples TRBV9 to TRBJ1-1; 8 bases are a match to TRBD1. Germline V gene sequence: CDR1 SGDLS, CDR2 YYNGEE. The V gene end was trimmed by 4 bases and the J gene end by 1 base; junction bases not matched to a gene: 6. CDR3 length: 15 residues. The CDR3 region is CASSTWDRPNTEAFF. The CDR3 DNA follows: TGTGCCAGCAGCACATGGGACAGGCCGAACACTGAAGCTTTCTTT.

The V call is TRBV19, the J call TRBJ2-7; no clear D. CDR3 length: 15 residues. Germline loops: CDR1 LNHDA, CDR2 SQIVND (reference sequence). Between the trimmed V and J ends, which lost 2 bases and 6 bases, there was a span of 17 bases. The CDR3 DNA follows: TGTGCCAGTAGTATACAGGATAACCCCCTATCCGAGCAGTACTTC. This encodes CASSIQDNPLSEQYF.

The chain couples TRBV7-6 to TRBJ2-5, with 13 bases lining up with TRBD2. The CDR3 totals 17 residues. J was trimmed by 2 bases and V by 5 bases; bases with no gene match: 8. CDR1 is SGHVS, CDR2 FNYEAQ, per germline. The CDR3 protein is CASSQPTSGGAQETQYF. In nucleotides, the CDR3 is TGTGCCAGCAGCCAACCCACTAGCGGGGGGGCTCAAGAGACCCAGTACTTC. The variable domain in full, with the rest retrieved from reference TRBV7-6 and TRBJ2-5, is GAGVSQSPRYKVTKRGQDVALRCDPISGHVSLYWYRQALGQGPEFLTYFNYEAQQDKSGLPNDRFSAERPEGSISTLTIQRTEQRDSAMYRCASSQPTSGGAQETQYFGPGTRLLVL.

V gene TRBV10-2 combines with J gene TRBJ2-7; tentatively, D is TRBD2 (5 bases). The V gene's germline CDR1 is WSHSY and CDR2 SAAADI. This CDR3 region has 13 residues. Trimming shortened V by 8 bases and J by 3 bases, and 14 bases separated the two germline ends. Here the CDR3 reads CASGETGDYEQYF. The CDR3 nucleotides are TGCGCCAGCGGGGAGACTGGAGACTACGAGCAGTACTTC.

The rearrangement uses TRBV16 and TRBJ1-2; no clear D. The germline V and J ends were trimmed by 11 bases and 0 bases, with 10 bases remaining between them. Germline-derived CDR1 and CDR2 are KGHSY and FQNENV. This CDR3 contains 12 residues. This CDR3 is CAGYEPNYGYTF. CDR3 nucleotides: TGTGCCGGTTACGAACCTAACTATGGCTACACCTTC.

The J gene is TRBJ1-4, the V gene TRBV11-2; the D is unclear. The CDR3 loop spans 15 amino acids. The germline V gene has CDR1 SGHAT and CDR2 FQNNGV. Between the trimmed V and J ends, which lost 4 bases and 2 bases, there was a span of 11 bases. This CDR3 is CASSSQVSTNEKLFF. In DNA, the CDR3 is TGTGCCAGCAGCTCCCAGGTTTCGACTAATGAAAAACTGTTTTTT.

This chain links TRBV19 with TRBJ1-2, with 7 nucleotides matching TRBD1. The CDR3 length is 14 residues. Germline CDR1 is LNHDA and CDR2 is SQIVND (reference sequence). V lost 3 bases to trimming and J lost 4 bases; unmatched junction nucleotides: 5. CDR3 sequence reads: CASSIGGQSYGYTF. The DNA of the CDR3 is TGTGCCAGTAGTATTGGGGGACAGAGCTATGGCTACACCTTC.

The CDR3 here is CATRGPGANVLTF. DNA for the CDR3: TGTGCCACCAGGGGGCCTGGGGCCAACGTCCTGACTTTC. The V call is TRBV7-3, the J call TRBJ2-6, with 8 bases lining up with TRBD1. Germline values: CDR1 SGHTA, CDR2 FQGTGA. V gave up 10 bases and J gave up 2 bases; unmatched junction bases: 1. The CDR3 extends over 13 amino acids.

The genes are TRBV6-5 and TRBJ1-1, with TRBD1 matching 7 bases. Germline V gene sequence: CDR1 MNHEY, CDR2 SVGAGI. After removal of 5 bases from V and 7 bases from J, the junction contained 7 bases not matched to a gene. The CDR3 contains 13 residues. As DNA, the CDR3 is TGTGCCAGCAGTGCCCAGGGGGTCTATGAAGCTTTCTTT. This translates into CASSAQGVYEAFF.

This chain connects TRBV29-1 to TRBJ1-4; no clear D gene. CDR1 is SQVTM, CDR2 ANQGSEA, per germline. V lost 1 base to trimming and J lost 8 bases, with 11 bases between them. The CDR3 has 13 residues. The CDR3 nucleotides read TGCAGCGTTGAAGGTGACAAGGAGGAAAAACTGTTTTTT. Protein: CSVEGDKEEKLFF.